Listed here is a single TCR beta chain. Other DNA sequences from this sample encode an identical CDR3 as well. This sample stems from a study of shared clonotypes between healthy human individuals. Repertoires were generated with immunoSEQ multiplex PCR, while TCRdb's copy carries only in-frame clones and drops some. The sample shows around 940,000 clones, 76% of them seen only once. Germline V gene data show CDR1 as SNHLY and CDR2 as FYNNEI. The V and J ends lost 1 base and 4 bases respectively, with 10 bases between them. CDR3 length: 15 amino acids. The receptor was derived from a man aged 18 to 29 in good health. The sequenced material came from memory CD4+ T cells sorted from blood. Specified subset: CD45RA-negative fraction. V is TRBV2 and J is TRBJ2-2; the D gene is possibly TRBD1 (5 bases). CDR3 residues: CASSEEGRGTGELFF. The CDR3, as DNA: TGTGCCAGCAGTGAAGAGGGAAGGGGCACCGGGGAGCTGTTTTTT.